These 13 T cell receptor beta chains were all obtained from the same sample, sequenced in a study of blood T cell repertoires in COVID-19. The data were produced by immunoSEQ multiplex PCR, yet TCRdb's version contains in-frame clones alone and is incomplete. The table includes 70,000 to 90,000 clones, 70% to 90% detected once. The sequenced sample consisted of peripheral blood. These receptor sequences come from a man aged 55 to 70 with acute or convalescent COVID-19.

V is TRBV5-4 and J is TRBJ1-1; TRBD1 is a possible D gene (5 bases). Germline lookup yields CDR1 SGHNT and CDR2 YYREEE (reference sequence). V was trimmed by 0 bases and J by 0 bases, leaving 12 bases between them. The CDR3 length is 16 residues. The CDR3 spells CASSLGFPGLNTEAFF. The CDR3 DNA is TGTGCCAGCAGCTTGGGTTTCCCAGGGTTGAACACTGAAGCTTTCTTT.

The CDR3 loop reads CASGETGLFYEQYF. DNA for the CDR3: TGTGCCAGCGGGGAAACAGGACTATTCTACGAGCAGTACTTC. The rearrangement uses TRBV5-4 and TRBJ2-7, with D possibly being TRBD2 (6 bases). Germline V gene data show CDR1 as SGHNT and CDR2 as YYREEE (reference sequence). Trimming pared 7 bases from V and 3 bases from J, leaving 17 bases between. The CDR3 sequence is 14 residues long.

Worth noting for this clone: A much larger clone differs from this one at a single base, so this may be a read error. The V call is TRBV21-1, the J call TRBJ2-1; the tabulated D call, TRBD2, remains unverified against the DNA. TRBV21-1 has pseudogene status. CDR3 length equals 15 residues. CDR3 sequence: CASSTGLAGDNEQFF. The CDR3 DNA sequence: TGTGCCAGCAGCACGGGACTAGCGGGAGACAATGAGCAGTTCTTC.

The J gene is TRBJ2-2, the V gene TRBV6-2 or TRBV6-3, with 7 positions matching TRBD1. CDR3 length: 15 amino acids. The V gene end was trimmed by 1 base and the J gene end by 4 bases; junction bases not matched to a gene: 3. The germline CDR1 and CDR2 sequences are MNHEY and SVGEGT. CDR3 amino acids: CASSYFRGPTGELFF. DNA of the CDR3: TGTGCCAGCAGTTACTTTAGGGGGCCCACCGGGGAGCTGTTTTTT.

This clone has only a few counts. The CDR3 DNA is TGTGCCAGCACCTATGTGGCGGGAGGTTCCTACGAGCAGTACTTC. This translates into CASTYVAGGSYEQYF. The V call is TRBV6-5, the J call TRBJ2-7, with TRBD2 matching 8 bases. This CDR3 region has 15 residues. Germline CDR1 reads MNHEY; CDR2 reads SVGAGI. Unmatched junction bases numbered 9, after V lost 7 bases and J lost 1 base.

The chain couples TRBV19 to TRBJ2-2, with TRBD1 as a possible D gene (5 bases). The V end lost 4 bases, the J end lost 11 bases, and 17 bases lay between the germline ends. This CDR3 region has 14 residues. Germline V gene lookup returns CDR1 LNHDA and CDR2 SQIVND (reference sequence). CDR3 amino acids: CASSTDTFALELFF. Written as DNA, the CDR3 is TGTGCCAGTAGTACGGACACTTTTGCCCTCGAGCTGTTTTTT.

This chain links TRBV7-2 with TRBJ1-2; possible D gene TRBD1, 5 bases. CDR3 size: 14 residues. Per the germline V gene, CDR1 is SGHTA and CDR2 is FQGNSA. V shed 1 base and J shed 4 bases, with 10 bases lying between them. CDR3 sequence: CASSLGREAYGYTF. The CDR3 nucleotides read TGTGCCAGCAGCTTAGGCAGGGAGGCCTATGGCTACACCTTC.

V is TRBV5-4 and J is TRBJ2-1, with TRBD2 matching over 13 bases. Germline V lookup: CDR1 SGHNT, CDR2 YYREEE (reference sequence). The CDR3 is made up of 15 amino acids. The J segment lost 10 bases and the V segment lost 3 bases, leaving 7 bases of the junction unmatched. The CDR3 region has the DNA TGTGCCAGCAGCTCAGGGACTAGCGGGACAGAGGAGCAGTTCTTC. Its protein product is CASSSGTSGTEEQFF. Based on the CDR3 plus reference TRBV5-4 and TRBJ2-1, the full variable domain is ETGVTQSPTHLIKTRGQQVTLRCSSQSGHNTVSWYQQALGQGPQFIFQYYREEENGRGNFPPRFSGLQFPNYSSELNVNALELDDSALYLCASSSGTSGTEEQFFGPGTRLTVL.

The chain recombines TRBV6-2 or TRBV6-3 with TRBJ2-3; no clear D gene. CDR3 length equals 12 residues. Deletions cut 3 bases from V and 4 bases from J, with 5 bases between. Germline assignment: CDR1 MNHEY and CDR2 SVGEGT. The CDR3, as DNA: TGTGCCAGCAGTTATAGCCCAGATACGCAGTATTTT. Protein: CASSYSPDTQYF.

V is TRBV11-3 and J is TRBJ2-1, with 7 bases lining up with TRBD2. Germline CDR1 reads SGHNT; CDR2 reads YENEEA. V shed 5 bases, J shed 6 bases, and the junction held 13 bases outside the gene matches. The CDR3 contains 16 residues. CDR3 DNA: TGTGCCAGCAGCCCCGGGGCGGGAGAAAGGTCCAATGAGCAGTTCTTC. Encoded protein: CASSPGAGERSNEQFF.

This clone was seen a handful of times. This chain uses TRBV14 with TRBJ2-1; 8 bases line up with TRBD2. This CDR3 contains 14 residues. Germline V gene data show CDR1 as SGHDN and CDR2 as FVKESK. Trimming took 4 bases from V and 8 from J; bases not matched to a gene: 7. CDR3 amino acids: CASSRGGGPHEQFF. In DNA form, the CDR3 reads TGTGCCAGCAGCCGGGGCGGGGGGCCCCATGAGCAGTTCTTC.

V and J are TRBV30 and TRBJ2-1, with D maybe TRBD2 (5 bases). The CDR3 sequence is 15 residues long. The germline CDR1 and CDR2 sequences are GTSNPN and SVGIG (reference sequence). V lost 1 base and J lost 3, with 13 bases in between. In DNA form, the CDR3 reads TGTGCCTGGAGTGCCCGACTACTCATCTACAATGAGCAGTTCTTC. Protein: CAWSARLLIYNEQFF.

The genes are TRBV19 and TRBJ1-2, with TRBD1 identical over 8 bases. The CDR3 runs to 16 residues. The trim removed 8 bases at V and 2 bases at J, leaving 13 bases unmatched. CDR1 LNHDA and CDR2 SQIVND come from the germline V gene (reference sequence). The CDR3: CASLGQDRLLNYGYTF. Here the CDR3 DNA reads TGTGCCAGTCTGGGACAGGACCGACTCTTGAACTATGGCTACACCTTC. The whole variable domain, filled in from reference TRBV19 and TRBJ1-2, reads DGGITQSPKYLFRKEGQNVTLSCEQNLNHDAMYWYRQDPGQGLRLIYYSQIVNDFQKGDIAEGYSVSREKKESFPLTVTSAQKNPTAFYLCASLGQDRLLNYGYTFGSGTRLTVV.